This T cell receptor (beta chain) was profiled in a study of PD-1 blockade in classical Hodgkin lymphoma. Study-wide findings and caveats: Complete responders showed a baseline diversity that resembled the diversity of newly diagnosed patients. Researchers reported that CD4+ TCR diversity, though not CD8+, rose significantly by C4D1.

There are 11 residues in the CDR3. V gave up 4 bases and J gave up 6 bases, with 4 bases separating them. Germline V lookup: CDR1 GTSNPN, CDR2 SVGIG (reference sequence). As to time point: cycle 4 day 1 (C4D1), after 6 weeks of nivolumab. Exposure to brentuximab vedotin varied, and each patient had relapsed following autologous stem cell transplantation. On this clone: Its specificity is not known.

Generated by immunoSEQ multiplex PCR, the TCRdb table keeps only in-frame clones and is missing some. The data show approximately 96,000 clones, roughly 91% seen once. This receptor was identified in a human donor with classical Hodgkin lymphoma. The gene calls are TRBV30 and TRBJ1-6, with D unresolved. The material was peripheral blood mononuclear cells (PBMCs), obtained before the fourth cycle of nivolumab. The CDR3 spells CAWKVNSPLHF. The CDR3 DNA reads TGTGCCTGGAAAGTTAATTCACCCCTCCACTTT. Full variable domain (outside the CDR3, taken from reference TRBV30 and TRBJ1-6): SQTIHQWPATLVQPVGSPLSLECTVEGTSNPNLYWYRQAAGRGLQLLFYSVGIGQISSEVPQNLSASRPQDRQFILSSKKLLLSDSGFYLCAWKVNSPLHFGNGTRLTVT.